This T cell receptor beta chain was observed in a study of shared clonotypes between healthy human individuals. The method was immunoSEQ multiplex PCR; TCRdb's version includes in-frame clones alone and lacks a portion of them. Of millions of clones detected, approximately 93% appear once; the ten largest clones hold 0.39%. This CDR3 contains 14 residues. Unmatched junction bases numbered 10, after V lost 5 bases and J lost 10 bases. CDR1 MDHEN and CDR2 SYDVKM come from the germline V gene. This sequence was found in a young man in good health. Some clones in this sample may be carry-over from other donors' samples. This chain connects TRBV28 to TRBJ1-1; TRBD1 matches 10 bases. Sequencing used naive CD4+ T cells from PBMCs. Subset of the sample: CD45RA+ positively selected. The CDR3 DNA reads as TGTGCCAGCAGTGCCGGACAGGGGGTATTTCGAGCTTTCTTT. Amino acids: CASSAGQGVFRAFF.